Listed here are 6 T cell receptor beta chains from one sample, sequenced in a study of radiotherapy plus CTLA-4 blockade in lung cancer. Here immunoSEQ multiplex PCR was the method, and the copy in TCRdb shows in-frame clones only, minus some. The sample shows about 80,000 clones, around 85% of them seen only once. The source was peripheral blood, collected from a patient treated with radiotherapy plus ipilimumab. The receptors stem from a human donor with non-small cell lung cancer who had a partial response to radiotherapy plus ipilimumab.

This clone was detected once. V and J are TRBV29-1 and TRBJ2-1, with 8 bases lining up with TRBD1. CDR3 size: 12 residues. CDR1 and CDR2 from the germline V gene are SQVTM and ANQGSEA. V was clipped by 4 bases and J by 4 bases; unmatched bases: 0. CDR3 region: CSVGQGYNEQFF. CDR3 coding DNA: TGCAGCGTTGGACAGGGGTACAATGAGCAGTTCTTC.

The CDR3 region has the DNA TGTGCCAGTAGCTCACCGGGACTAGCGGGAGTTTACGAGCAGTACTTC. Amino acids: CASSSPGLAGVYEQYF. The J gene is TRBJ2-7, the V gene TRBV19; 14 bases are a match to TRBD2. CDR3 length: 16 residues. Germline CDR1 is LNHDA and CDR2 is SQIVND (reference sequence). Trimming removed 6 bases from V and 4 bases from J; junction bases left unmatched: 8.

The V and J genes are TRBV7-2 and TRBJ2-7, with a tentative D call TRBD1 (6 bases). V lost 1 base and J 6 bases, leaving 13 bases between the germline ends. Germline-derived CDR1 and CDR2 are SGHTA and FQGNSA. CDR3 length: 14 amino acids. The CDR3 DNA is TGTGCCAGCAGCTTAGAACAGGGAGTAAGCGAGCAGTACTTC. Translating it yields CASSLEQGVSEQYF.

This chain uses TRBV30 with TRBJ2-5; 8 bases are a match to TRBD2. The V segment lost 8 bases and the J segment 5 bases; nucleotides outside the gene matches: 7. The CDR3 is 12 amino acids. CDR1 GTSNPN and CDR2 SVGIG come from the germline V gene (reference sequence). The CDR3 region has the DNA TGTGCCGTCGGGGGGGCGTATGAGACCCAGTACTTC. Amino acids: CAVGGAYETQYF.

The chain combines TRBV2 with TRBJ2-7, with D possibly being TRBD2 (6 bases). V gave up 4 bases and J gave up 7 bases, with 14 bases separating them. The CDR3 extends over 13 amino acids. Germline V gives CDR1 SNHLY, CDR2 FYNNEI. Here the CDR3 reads CASSVNSGGEQYF. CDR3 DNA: TGTGCCAGCAGTGTAAACTCCGGAGGGGAGCAGTACTTC.

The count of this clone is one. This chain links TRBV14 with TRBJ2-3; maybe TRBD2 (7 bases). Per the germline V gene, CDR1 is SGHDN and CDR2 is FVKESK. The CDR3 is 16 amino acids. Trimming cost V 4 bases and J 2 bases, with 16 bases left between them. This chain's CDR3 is CASSPVGGVITDTQYF. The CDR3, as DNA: TGTGCCAGCAGCCCTGTAGGGGGGGTAATCACAGATACGCAGTATTTT.